This T cell receptor beta chain originates from a study of long-term antiretroviral therapy in people with HIV. Study-level results: Blood in the study was drawn between about 2003 and 2017, possibly under older ART regimens, which may be less effective than current ones. ART adherence, viral resistance and therapy changes were undocumented.

immunoSEQ v3.0 was run at survey level. Method: immunoSEQ multiplex PCR; TCRdb's copy keeps in-frame clones and lacks some. The sample holds some 15,000 clones, approximately 86% seen once. With 3 bases removed from V and 5 bases from J, the gap between germline ends came to 13 bases. Germline CDR1 MGHRA, CDR2 YSYEKL. The CDR3 loop spans 15 amino acids. Worth noting for this clone: The antigen remains undetermined.

The input for sequencing was unsorted PBMCs, taken 6.2 years after starting antiretroviral therapy. The sequence came from a man aged 40-49 years with HIV. The gene calls are TRBV4-1 and TRBJ2-2; weak D call: TRBD1 (6 bases). CDR3 residues: CASSHLRGQTGELFF. CDR3 nucleotides: TGCGCCAGCAGCCACCTCAGGGGCCAAACCGGGGAGCTGTTTTTT.